These 21 T cell receptor beta chains came from one sample sequenced in a study of cytomegalovirus exposure and HLA in healthy donors. A multiplex PCR was run with 60 Vbeta primers and 13 Jbeta primers. Assay: immunoSEQ multiplex PCR; the TCRdb copy retains only in-frame clones and omits some. Of some 90,000 clones listed, roughly 70% were seen once; the top ten hold approximately 3%. Sequencing was done on a sample of PBMCs. Receptors were obtained from a man aged 40-50 years in good health and CMV-seronegative.

This clone was seen only once. V and J are TRBV5-1 and TRBJ2-3; 13 bases match TRBD2. CDR1 and CDR2 from the germline V gene are SGHRS and YFSETQ. V trimming: 0 bases; J trimming: 10 bases; junction bases outside the gene matches: 8. The CDR3 runs 16 residues. The CDR3 DNA follows: TGCGCCAGCAGCTTGGAACTAGCGGGGGGGCCCGTCCCGCAGTATTTT. Encoded protein: CASSLELAGGPVPQYF.

V usage is TRBV29-1 and J usage is TRBJ2-2, with D possibly matching TRBD2 (5 bases). The CDR3 length is 12 residues. The germline V gene has CDR1 SQVTM and CDR2 ANQGSEA. Trimming stripped 5 bases from V and 5 bases from J, with 9 bases between. CDR3 coding DNA: TGCAGCGTTTCCCGGGGAACCGGGGAGCTGTTTTTT. As protein: CSVSRGTGELFF.

This clone was recorded at least ten times. The chain combines TRBV27 with TRBJ1-1; 7 bases map to TRBD1. From germline, CDR1 is MNHEY and CDR2 SMNVEV (reference sequence). CDR3 length: 14 amino acids. V shed 7 bases, J shed 1 base, and the junction held 6 bases outside the gene matches. The CDR3 spells CASNRQGPNTEAFF. The CDR3, as DNA: TGTGCCAGCAATCGACAGGGCCCGAACACTGAAGCTTTCTTT.

The V and J genes are TRBV4-1 and TRBJ1-5; a possible D gene is TRBD1 (5 bases). CDR1 is MGHRA, CDR2 YSYEKL, per germline. The V end was cut by 0 bases, the J end by 3 bases, with 9 bases between. The CDR3 is 15 residues long. In nucleotides, the CDR3 is TGCGCCAGCAGCCAAGAGGCAGGGATCAATCAGCCCCAGCATTTT. Translated: CASSQEAGINQPQHF.

The chain combines TRBV7-2 with TRBJ2-7, with TRBD2 matching 11 bases. From germline, CDR1 is SGHTA and CDR2 FQGNSA. J was trimmed by 7 bases and V by 5 bases; bases with no gene match: 19. The CDR3 is 18 amino acids. CDR3 sequence reads: CASSPGLAGDQFLREQYF. CDR3 sequence (DNA): TGTGCCAGCAGCCCCGGACTAGCGGGCGACCAATTCCTCAGGGAGCAGTACTTC.

V is TRBV5-3 and J is TRBJ1-1, with a weak D call TRBD1 (5 bases). TRBV5-3 is placed among ORFs of uncertain function. V was pared by 4 bases and J by 4 bases, with 14 bases between. The CDR3 is 14 residues long. In nucleotides, the CDR3 is TGTGCCAGAAGCAAGGGGTGGCAGTGCACTGAAGCTTTCTTT. Protein sequence: CARSKGWQCTEAFF.

The CDR3 loop is CASSLRDRGYNEQFF. The CDR3 nucleotides read TGTGCCAGTTCCCTCCGGGACAGGGGCTACAATGAGCAGTTCTTC. V and J are TRBV19 and TRBJ2-1, with 10 nucleotides matching TRBD1. CDR3 length equals 15 residues. The J segment lost 3 bases and the V segment lost 8 bases, leaving 7 bases of the junction unmatched. Germline CDR1 is LNHDA and CDR2 is SQIVND (reference sequence).

The rearrangement joins TRBV5-4 to TRBJ2-3; 9 positions match TRBD1. The V gene end was trimmed by 5 bases and the J gene end by 3 bases; junction bases not matched to a gene: 10. The CDR3 runs 16 residues. Germline CDR1 SGHNT, CDR2 YYREEE (reference sequence). CDR3 sequence reads: CASRGQGSPSTDTQYF. The CDR3 bases are TGTGCCAGCAGGGGACAGGGTTCTCCTAGTACAGATACGCAGTATTTT.

There are a few counts of this clone. V gene TRBV4-2 combines with J gene TRBJ2-5; TRBD2 aligns across 7 bases. Germline V CDR1 and CDR2: LGHNA, YNFKEQ. The CDR3 totals 15 residues. After removal of 1 base from V and 2 bases from J, the junction contained 4 bases not matched to a gene. CDR3 sequence (DNA): TGTGCCAGCAGCCAAGGGACTAGAGATCAAGAGACCCAGTACTTC. Translation gives CASSQGTRDQETQYF.

J is TRBJ1-2 and V is TRBV6-5; D not certain. Germline-derived CDR1 and CDR2 are MNHEY and SVGAGI. The CDR3 consists of 16 residues. Trimming cost V 0 bases and J 7 bases, with 18 bases left between them. The CDR3 is CASSYSRAGTTGGYTF. Written as DNA, the CDR3 is TGTGCCAGCAGTTACTCGAGGGCAGGAACCACGGGTGGCTACACCTTC.

V is TRBV28 and J is TRBJ1-3, with 7 nucleotides matching TRBD1. Germline values: CDR1 MDHEN, CDR2 SYDVKM. The CDR3 covers 13 residues. Trimming cost V 11 bases and J 4 bases; bases outside gene matches: 8. CDR3 in DNA: TGTGCCTACAAGGGGGCGGGGGGAAACACCATATATTTT. It specifies CAYKGAGGNTIYF.

A few counts support this clone. The chain carries TRBV5-6 and TRBJ2-5; tentatively, D is TRBD1 (6 bases). Per germline, CDR1 SGHDT and CDR2 YYEEEE. The germline V and J ends were trimmed by 1 base and 5 bases, with 9 bases remaining between them. CDR3 length: 13 amino acids. CDR3 bases: TGTGCCAGCAGCTTGTCCAGGGGTGAGACCCAGTACTTC. Its protein product is CASSLSRGETQYF.

V usage is TRBV7-5 and J usage is TRBJ2-7; the DNA was not compared with TRBD1, the D call given in the table. TRBV7-5 is annotated as a pseudogene. The CDR3 consists of 12 residues. CDR3 nucleotides: TGTGTCAGAAGCCTTCCAGGGGGAAAGCAGTACTTC. It yields the protein CVRSLPGGKQYF.

J is TRBJ1-5 and V is TRBV19, with D tentatively TRBD1 (6 bases). The germline CDR1 and CDR2 sequences are LNHDA and SQIVND (reference sequence). V dropped 4 bases and J dropped 4 bases, with 14 bases sitting between them. This CDR3 is 15 amino acids long. CDR3 bases: TGTGCCAGTAGTACCCGACAGGTAAGGAATCAGCCCCAGCATTTT. Its translation: CASSTRQVRNQPQHF.

V usage is TRBV2 and J usage is TRBJ1-5, with D perhaps matching TRBD1 (5 bases). V lost 4 bases to trimming and J lost 0 bases, with 16 bases between them. Germline CDR1 and CDR2: SNHLY and FYNNEI. The CDR3 has 17 amino acids. In DNA, the CDR3 is TGTGCCAGCAGTGCACCGGTGGGGGGGTTTAGCAATCAGCCCCAGCATTTT. It encodes CASSAPVGGFSNQPQHF.

The V call is TRBV7-3, the J call TRBJ2-5; D unclear. V lost 0 bases and J lost 5, with 7 bases in between. Germline V gene data show CDR1 as SGHTA and CDR2 as FQGTGA. This CDR3 region has 13 residues. The CDR3, as DNA: TGTGCCAGCAGCTTAACCGACTTGGAGACCCAGTACTTC. Amino acids: CASSLTDLETQYF.

The V and J genes are TRBV29-1 and TRBJ2-5; no definite D call. The CDR3 consists of 13 residues. The V and J ends lost 7 bases and 5 bases respectively, with 17 bases between them. CDR1 is SQVTM and CDR2 is ANQGSEA in the germline V gene. CDR3 nucleotides: TGCAGCGCCCAAGAGGAAGGTCGGGAGACCCAGTACTTC. Its translation: CSAQEEGRETQYF.

The chain carries TRBV29-1 and TRBJ2-2, with 7 bases that match TRBD1. This CDR3 spans 14 amino acids. V was pared by 5 bases and J by 0 bases, with 3 bases of the junction left unmatched. CDR1 and CDR2 from the germline V gene are SQVTM and ANQGSEA. The CDR3 nucleotides read TGCAGCGTTAGACAGGGATCGAACACCGGGGAGCTGTTTTTT. Protein sequence: CSVRQGSNTGELFF.

This chain uses TRBV5-1 with TRBJ2-5; 15 positions match TRBD2. V was clipped by 4 bases and J by 2 bases; unmatched bases: 3. In germline, CDR1 is SGHRS, CDR2 YFSETQ. The CDR3 has 16 amino acids. Written as DNA, the CDR3 is TGCGCCAGCAGCAGCGGGACTAGCGGGGGGCAAGAGACCCAGTACTTC. Its translation: CASSSGTSGGQETQYF.

The chain carries TRBV5-6 and TRBJ1-3, with D tentatively TRBD1 (5 bases). CDR1 is SGHDT, CDR2 YYEEEE, per germline. The V and J ends lost 2 bases and 0 bases respectively, with 12 bases between them. The CDR3 consists of 16 residues. CDR3 coding DNA: TGTGCCAGCAGCTTAGGAGGGGCCCACTCTGGAAACACCATATATTTT. It is translated as CASSLGGAHSGNTIYF.

This chain uses TRBV30 with TRBJ1-5; 7 bases agree with TRBD1. This CDR3 comprises 18 residues. J lost 1 base, V lost 0 bases, and 12 bases had no gene match. Germline loops: CDR1 GTSNPN, CDR2 SVGIG (reference sequence). CDR3 bases: TGTGCCTGGAGTGTACAAAGGGACAGTCTTTACAGCAATCAGCCCCAGCATTTT. This encodes CAWSVQRDSLYSNQPQHF.